The T cell receptor (beta chain) described here comes from a study of human versus mouse CDR3 diversity and MHC coevolution. Study as a whole: Between roughly 5.5 x 10^6 and 1.8 x 10^7 valid reads came from each sample.

Study-wide results and caveats: On average, humans showed more CDR3 deletions and insertions than mice. Clonal inequality was lowest in most of the three human donors.

Cells were CD45RO-negative CD62L-positive naive CD4 T cells sorted from PBMCs. The count of this clone is one. Its cognate antigen is unknown. This CDR3 is 16 amino acids long. Germline assignment: CDR1 SGHNT and CDR2 YYREEE (reference sequence). V gave up 4 bases and J gave up 0 bases; unmatched junction bases: 6. The assay was immunoSEQ multiplex PCR, and TCRdb's table has in-frame clones only and misses some. The sample holds tens of thousands of clones, just under 95% seen once. The genes are TRBV5-4 and TRBJ2-3, with TRBD1 matching over 9 bases. The TCR originated in a person in their sixties or seventies in good health. The sequencing input was naive CD4+ T cells from blood. Subset described: CD45RO-negative CD62L-positive naive CD4 T cells. The CDR3 protein is CASSRDRVTSTDTQYF. DNA for the CDR3: TGTGCCAGCAGCCGGGACAGGGTTACTAGCACAGATACGCAGTATTTT. Drawing the rest from reference TRBV5-4 and TRBJ2-3, the complete variable domain is ETGVTQSPTHLIKTRGQQVTLRCSSQSGHNTVSWYQQALGQGPQFIFQYYREEENGRGNFPPRFSGLQFPNYSSELNVNALELDDSALYLCASSRDRVTSTDTQYFGPGTRLTVL.